Listed here is a single T cell receptor beta chain. The entry originates in a study of blood T cell repertoires in COVID-19. On the study more broadly: Sites across the United States, Italy and Spain contributed samples from acute and convalescent COVID-19. T cells, B-cell-depleted T cells, or PBMCs supplied cDNA or gDNA.

The table came from immunoSEQ multiplex PCR; TCRdb's copy has only in-frame clones and leaves some out. The sample records 55,000 to 65,000 clones, about 86% being singletons. Sequenced: peripheral blood. This clonotype was obtained from a man between 60 and 75 years old with acute or convalescent COVID-19.

The CDR3 nucleotides are TGTGCCACCAGCAGATCCCCCGACGAGCAGTACTTC. It specifies CATSRSPDEQYF. V usage is TRBV15 and J usage is TRBJ2-7, with D unresolved. This CDR3 contains 12 residues. Between the trimmed V and J ends, which lost 2 bases and 5 bases, there was a span of 7 bases. Looked up from germline, CDR1 is LNHNV and CDR2 is YYDKDF (reference sequence).